The sequence of this T cell receptor (beta chain) was determined in a study of blood T cell repertoires in COVID-19. This clone was detected only a few times. Germline CDR1 and CDR2: SGDLS and YYNGEE. Trimming removed 4 bases from V and 2 bases from J, with 12 bases in between. The CDR3 runs 14 residues. TCRdb keeps only in-frame clones here, not all; method: immunoSEQ multiplex PCR. The sample consists of about 250,000 clones, more than 75% of them appearing once. The V call is TRBV9, the J call TRBJ1-2, with D unresolved. Sequencing was done on a sample of peripheral blood. The source is a woman older than 75 with COVID-19, enrolled during active disease. The CDR3 DNA sequence: TGTGCCAGCAGCCCCCGTGCGGGGAACTATGGCTACACCTTC. Amino acids: CASSPRAGNYGYTF. Supplemented by reference TRBV9 and TRBJ1-2, the full variable domain reads DSGVTQTPKHLITATGQRVTLRCSPRSGDLSVYWYQQSLDQGLQFLIQYYNGEERAKGNILERFSAQQFPDLHSELNLSSLELGDSALYFCASSPRAGNYGYTFGSGTRLTVV.